This T cell receptor (beta chain) emerged from a study of post-analysis software for immune sequencing data. General observations from the study: Included in a set of five TRBV segments more frequent in patients than controls were TRBV5-6, TRBV5-1 and TRBV20-1.

cDNA libraries of TCR beta carried unique molecular identifiers. The T cell input of roughly 0.95 to 11 million gave 400,000 to 500,000 cDNA molecules. TCRdb re-analysed the PCR reads in MiXCR, keeping a single row per CDR3 protein. The sample records roughly 580,000 distinct CDR3 sequences, around 44% being singletons. Details on this clonotype: What it recognizes is unknown.

Trimming removed 2 bases from V and 4 bases from J, with 14 bases in between. Germline assignment: CDR1 MGHRA and CDR2 YSYEKL. This CDR3 contains 15 residues. The receptor was isolated from a girl aged 5-17 years with multiple sclerosis. The source material was blood. The chain uses TRBV4-1 and TRBJ2-5; D gene ambiguous. The CDR3 sequence: CASSQNEAPSETQYF. DNA for the CDR3: TGCGCCAGCAGCCAAAATGAAGCGCCCTCAGAGACCCAGTACTTC.